This TCR beta chain was captured in a study of cytomegalovirus exposure and HLA in healthy donors. Regarding this clone: Antigen: not known.

Regarding the study as a whole: The authors confirmed in vitro that a few CMV-associated chains were specific for CMV antigens. Researchers catalogued about 150 TCR beta chains as cytomegalovirus-associated.

Germline assignment: CDR1 MNHEY and CDR2 SMNVEV (reference sequence). The CDR3 is 13 amino acids. Trimming took off 2 bases at V and 1 base at J, with 6 bases between the two ends. The donors were members of the roughly 130-subject validation cohort (separate from the approximately 670-subject first cohort). Profiled with immunoSEQ multiplex PCR; TCRdb holds only in-frame clones, not every one. The sample lists more than 300,000 clones, more than 80% occurring once. This clonotype was obtained from a woman between 18 and 29 years old in good health and CMV-seronegative. The chain recombines TRBV27 with TRBJ2-7; D gene ambiguous. Sample: PBMCs. DNA for the CDR3: TGTGCCAGCAGTTTAGCAGGTTCCTACGAGCAGTACTTC. It specifies CASSLAGSYEQYF.